What follows are 25 T cell receptor beta chains derived from one specimen sequenced in a study of blood T cell repertoires in COVID-19. Measured with immunoSEQ multiplex PCR; TCRdb has only the in-frame clones, and not every one. The data show 130,000 or so clones, with approximately 83% seen just once and more than 1.5% held by the top ten. The source material was peripheral blood. The receptors were gathered from a human donor in a cohort sampled during active COVID-19.

This clone was counted only a few times. This sequence joins TRBV10-2 and TRBJ1-5; the D is unclear. V was shortened by 6 bases and J by 0 bases, with 15 bases between the two germline ends. CDR1 is WSHSY and CDR2 is SAAADI in the germline V gene. The CDR3 runs to 16 residues. CDR3: CASRARDFYSNQPQHF. The DNA of the CDR3 is TGCGCCAGCAGAGCCCGTGATTTTTATAGCAATCAGCCCCAGCATTTT.

The CDR3 region is CASKDSRNGYTF. DNA of the CDR3: TGTGCCAGCAAGGACAGCCGGAATGGCTACACCTTC. The chain joins TRBV6-5 to TRBJ1-2; possible D gene TRBD1, 6 bases. Germline CDR1 MNHEY, CDR2 SVGAGI. The V end was cut by 7 bases, the J end by 6 bases, with 12 bases between. This CDR3 comprises 12 residues.

V is TRBV28 and J is TRBJ1-5; 8 bases fit TRBD1. Unmatched junction bases numbered 11, after V lost 6 bases and J lost 4 bases. CDR3 length: 16 residues. Germline-derived CDR1 and CDR2 are MDHEN and SYDVKM. CDR3 in amino acids: CASRDRGGIGNQPQHF. The DNA of the CDR3 is TGTGCCAGCAGAGACAGGGGAGGTATCGGGAATCAGCCCCAGCATTTT. The whole variable domain, filled in from reference TRBV28 and TRBJ1-5, reads DVKVTQSSRYLVKRTGEKVFLECVQDMDHENMFWYRQDPGLGLRLIYFSYDVKMKEKGDIPEGYSVSREKKERFSLILESASTNQTSMYLCASRDRGGIGNQPQHFGDGTRLSIL.

This chain uses TRBV9 with TRBJ2-1; TRBD2 agrees at 7 bases. CDR1 and CDR2 (germline): SGDLS, YYNGEE. The CDR3 consists of 16 residues. The V segment lost 4 bases and the J segment 0 bases; nucleotides outside the gene matches: 7. CDR3 nucleotide sequence: TGTGCCAGCAGCCCCCTAGCGGTGAGCTCCTACAATGAGCAGTTCTTC. Amino acid sequence: CASSPLAVSSYNEQFF.

J is TRBJ2-3 and V is TRBV7-6; D may be TRBD1 (6 bases). V dropped 2 bases and J dropped 2 bases, with 14 bases sitting between them. The CDR3 has 16 residues. The V gene's germline CDR1 is SGHVS and CDR2 FNYEAQ. The CDR3 here is CASSLSWAGDTDTQYF. The DNA of the CDR3 is TGTGCCAGCAGCTTATCGTGGGCAGGGGACACAGATACGCAGTATTTT.

The gene calls are TRBV9 and TRBJ1-2; no clear D gene. CDR1 is SGDLS, CDR2 YYNGEE, per germline. The CDR3 sequence is 16 residues long. V was clipped by 0 bases and J by 5 bases, with 17 bases between them. Here the CDR3 DNA reads TGTGCCAGCAGCGTAGTTAATCCGAGTAGCCGTTATGGCTACACCTTC. Its translation is CASSVVNPSSRYGYTF.

The rearrangement links TRBV5-4 to TRBJ2-3; 9 bases line up with TRBD1. The CDR3 extends over 17 amino acids. CDR1 and CDR2 from the germline V gene are SGHNT and YYREEE (reference sequence). Unmatched junction bases numbered 10, after V lost 4 bases and J lost 1 base. The CDR3 DNA is TGTGCCAGCAGCATCCCGACAGGGGGACGGGGCACAGATACGCAGTATTTT. Protein: CASSIPTGGRGTDTQYF.

The J gene is TRBJ2-7, the V gene TRBV4-1; 12 bases map to TRBD1. After removal of 3 bases from V and 3 bases from J, the junction contained 6 bases not matched to a gene. From germline, CDR1 is MGHRA and CDR2 YSYEKL. This CDR3 is 16 amino acids long. CDR3 protein: CASSQAGTGGFYEQYF. CDR3 DNA: TGCGCCAGCAGCCAGGCCGGGACAGGGGGCTTCTACGAGCAGTACTTC.

The genes are TRBV6-5 and TRBJ2-1; possibly TRBD1 for D (6 bases). The CDR3 runs 14 residues. V was trimmed by 6 bases and J by 9 bases, leaving 18 bases between them. CDR1 is MNHEY and CDR2 is SVGAGI in the germline V gene. CDR3 sequence reads: CASSVNQGRGEQFF. Written as DNA, the CDR3 is TGTGCCAGCAGCGTTAATCAGGGCAGGGGTGAGCAGTTCTTC.

The chain's CDR3 is CASSQRTSMSEQFF. DNA for the CDR3: TGTGCCAGCAGCCAGAGGACTAGTATGAGTGAGCAGTTCTTC. The V call is TRBV11-3, the J call TRBJ2-1, with 7 bases identical to TRBD2. The germline gives CDR1 SGHNT, CDR2 YENEEA. The CDR3 is 14 residues long. V trimming: 5 bases; J trimming: 9 bases; junction bases outside the gene matches: 10.

This sequence joins TRBV6-1 and TRBJ1-2, with D possibly being TRBD1 (5 bases). The germline V and J ends were trimmed by 3 bases and 8 bases, with 22 bases remaining between them. The CDR3 contains 16 residues. Germline V CDR1 and CDR2: MNHNS, SASEGT. DNA for the CDR3: TGTGCCAGCAGTGAGGGGCGTGCCTATTTACGCCCCGGCTACACCTTC. This encodes CASSEGRAYLRPGYTF.

This sequence joins TRBV11-2 and TRBJ1-2, with D hard to call. Germline V gene data show CDR1 as SGHAT and CDR2 as FQNNGV. The V end was cut by 3 bases, the J end by 0 bases, with 11 bases between. This CDR3 is built from 15 residues. CDR3 region: CASSFGATANYGYTF. CDR3 nucleotides: TGTGCCAGCAGCTTCGGCGCCACAGCTAACTATGGCTACACCTTC.

V gene TRBV7-9 combines with J gene TRBJ1-2, with D unclear. V lost 5 bases, J lost 3 bases, and 13 bases lay in between. This CDR3 spans 14 amino acids. Germline-derived CDR1 and CDR2 are SEHNR and FQNEAQ (reference sequence). CDR3 sequence (DNA): TGTGCCAGCAGCCGAGGGCAAGGCTACTATGGCTACACCTTC. Protein product: CASSRGQGYYGYTF.

The chain uses TRBV15 and TRBJ2-7, with 12 bases lining up with TRBD2. The germline CDR1 and CDR2 sequences are LNHNV and YYDKDF (reference sequence). V lost 1 base, J lost 1 base, and 2 bases stayed unmatched. The CDR3 runs 16 residues. CDR3 DNA: TGTGCCACCAGCAGAGGCGGACTAGCGGGGTCCTACGAGCAGTACTTC. This codes for CATSRGGLAGSYEQYF.

This CDR3 is CASSLHRVFVAGELFF. The CDR3 nucleotides are TGTGCCAGCAGCTTGCACAGGGTTTTCGTCGCCGGGGAGCTGTTTTTT. V is TRBV3-1 (or the pseudogene TRBV3-2) and J is TRBJ2-2, with D possibly TRBD1 on 6 matching bases. The CDR3 totals 16 residues. V lost 5 bases, J lost 6 bases, and 19 bases lay in between. The V gene's germline CDR1 is LGHDT and CDR2 YNNKEL (reference sequence).

The V and J genes are TRBV19 and TRBJ1-5, with 9 nucleotides matching TRBD1. The germline gives CDR1 LNHDA, CDR2 SQIVND (reference sequence). Trimming cost V 3 bases and J 7 bases; bases outside gene matches: 7. The CDR3 covers 15 residues. CDR3 loop: CASSITGGGGQPQHF. The CDR3 DNA sequence: TGTGCCAGTAGTATCACAGGGGGCGGGGGGCAGCCCCAGCATTTT.

There are a few counts of this clone. The gene calls are TRBV18 and TRBJ1-6; D is perhaps TRBD1 (5 bases). Trimming removed 3 bases at V and 9 bases at J, with 12 bases between. CDR3 length: 14 amino acids. Germline CDR1 is KGHSH and CDR2 is LQKENI. In nucleotides, the CDR3 is TGTGCCAGCTCACCGATGCCGCAGGGTTCACCCCTCCACTTT. This translates into CASSPMPQGSPLHF. Full variable domain (rest looked up from reference TRBV18 and TRBJ1-6): NAGVMQNPRHLVRRRGQEARLRCSPMKGHSHVYWYRQLPEEGLKFMVYLQKENIIDESGMPKERFSAEFPKEGPSILRIQQVVRGDSAAYFCASSPMPQGSPLHFGNGTRLTVT.

This clone was observed a single time. The chain recombines TRBV4-1 with TRBJ2-5; D is possibly TRBD2 (5 bases). The germline V gene has CDR1 MGHRA and CDR2 YSYEKL. The V end lost 0 bases, the J end lost 9 bases, and 17 bases lay between the germline ends. CDR3 length: 15 amino acids. The CDR3 coding sequence is TGCGCCAGCAGCCAAGAACTGAGTAGCGCCCGTCCCCAGTACTTC. Residues: CASSQELSSARPQYF.

This chain links TRBV30 with TRBJ1-5; no firm D call. There are 17 residues in the CDR3. Per germline, CDR1 GTSNPN and CDR2 SVGIG (reference sequence). Trimming took off 0 bases at V and 0 bases at J, with 15 bases between the two ends. Here the CDR3 reads CAWSVQCNGNSNQPQHF. The CDR3 coding sequence is TGTGCCTGGAGTGTACAGTGCAACGGGAATAGCAATCAGCCCCAGCATTTT.

This chain joins TRBV2 and TRBJ2-4; 7 nucleotides agree with TRBD2. The CDR3 extends over 15 amino acids. V was clipped by 8 bases and J by 3 bases; unmatched bases: 10. CDR1 and CDR2 (germline): SNHLY, FYNNEI. CDR3 nucleotide sequence: TGTGCCAGCGGGAAGCGGGAATTCGGCAAAAACATTCAGTACTTC. As protein: CASGKREFGKNIQYF.

The chain uses TRBV19 and TRBJ1-5; D is possibly TRBD1 (6 bases). Germline V gives CDR1 LNHDA, CDR2 SQIVND (reference sequence). V lost 5 bases and J 6 bases, leaving 20 bases between the germline ends. This CDR3 contains 16 residues. The CDR3 bases are TGTGCCAGTAGTCCCGAATCCCCAGGGGTTGGTCAGCCCCAGCATTTT. This encodes CASSPESPGVGQPQHF.

This rearrangement joins TRBV7-2 to TRBJ2-4, with 10 bases fitting TRBD1. Germline assignment: CDR1 SGHTA and CDR2 FQGNSA. Trimming cost V 4 bases and J 3 bases; bases outside gene matches: 6. The CDR3 spans 16 residues. In nucleotides, the CDR3 is TGTGCCAGCAGCTCCGACAGGGGGCTCGGCAAAAACATTCAGTACTTC. It codes for CASSSDRGLGKNIQYF. Full variable domain (outside the CDR3, taken from reference TRBV7-2 and TRBJ2-4): GAGVSQSPSNKVTEKGKDVELRCDPISGHTALYWYRQSLGQGLEFLIYFQGNSAPDKSGLPSDRFSAERTGGSVSTLTIQRTQQEDSAVYLCASSSDRGLGKNIQYFGAGTRLSVL.

CDR3 amino acids: CASSSGGSGSYEQFF. The CDR3, as DNA: TGTGCCAGCAGCTCCGGGGGGAGCGGGAGTTATGAGCAGTTCTTC. The chain has TRBV11-1 and TRBJ2-1, with TRBD2 identical over 8 bases. The CDR3 is 15 residues long. Trimming removed 4 bases from V and 8 bases from J; junction bases left unmatched: 10. The germline V gene encodes CDR1 SGHAT and CDR2 FQDESV (reference sequence).

The chain recombines TRBV9 with TRBJ2-3; 10 bases are a match to TRBD2. The J segment lost 5 bases and the V segment lost 3 bases, leaving 3 bases of the junction unmatched. From germline, CDR1 is SGDLS and CDR2 YYNGEE. This CDR3 spans 14 amino acids. In nucleotides, the CDR3 is TGTGCCAGCAGCGCTAGCGGGAGTGTAGATACGCAGTATTTT. Translating it yields CASSASGSVDTQYF. Complete variable domain (other parts from reference TRBV9 and TRBJ2-3): DSGVTQTPKHLITATGQRVTLRCSPRSGDLSVYWYQQSLDQGLQFLIQYYNGEERAKGNILERFSAQQFPDLHSELNLSSLELGDSALYFCASSASGSVDTQYFGPGTRLTVL.

The chain is built from TRBV6-5 and TRBJ2-1; D is perhaps TRBD2 (5 bases). Deletions cut 7 bases from V and 6 bases from J, with 13 bases between. The length of the CDR3 is 13 residues. Germline V gene sequence: CDR1 MNHEY, CDR2 SVGAGI. CDR3 DNA sequence: TGTGCCAGCAAACGGGGATCATCCAATGAGCAGTTCTTC. Translation: CASKRGSSNEQFF.